Ten or more counts support the clone carrying this T cell receptor (beta chain). What it binds is unknown. This entry comes from a study of shared clonotypes between healthy human individuals. Study as a whole: Donor composition was a couple of women and a few men, aged 18 to 49. Study-level points and caveats: Blood was the only sampled material, and tissue repertoires likely differ.

The V gene's germline CDR1 is SEHNR and CDR2 FQNEAQ (reference sequence). The CDR3 runs 14 residues. With 7 bases clipped from V and 3 bases from J, the junction kept 9 bases outside the gene matches. Original analysis: ImmunoSEQ sequences covered only the junction and lacked quality scores; filtering therefore differed. Here immunoSEQ multiplex PCR was the method, and the copy in TCRdb shows in-frame clones only, minus some. For V, J and clone size, that table is used; D and trimming come from the DNA. Counted here are 500,000 to 650,000 clones, around 77% occurring once; the ten biggest clones make up 12%.

The clonotype was recovered from a woman aged 40 to 55 in good health. Some clones in this sample may be carry-over from other donors' samples. Sequenced input: PBMCs. This rearrangement joins TRBV7-9 to TRBJ2-7; 7 bases map to TRBD2. The CDR3 sequence: CASTGGGRVYEQYF. Here the CDR3 DNA reads TGTGCCAGCACCGGAGGTGGGAGGGTCTACGAGCAGTACTTC.